This T cell receptor beta chain originates from a study of cytomegalovirus exposure and HLA in healthy donors. Study-wide background: Within an early data release were about 85 million unique TCRs drawn from HLA-typed donors. The study's findings and limits: Later analysis associated a missense DCLRE1C variant with TCR beta V- and J-gene trimming. In an earlier analysis, in fewer than 700 donors, most V segments appeared productive either ~87% or ~30% of the time. Reportedly, cytomegalovirus status was diagnosed with high sensitivity and specificity.

V shed 5 bases and J 4 bases; nucleotides not matched to a gene: 10. This CDR3 spans 15 amino acids. The germline V gene encodes CDR1 SGHTA and CDR2 FQGTGA. This clone was observed a few times. What it recognizes is unknown. It was with 60 Vbeta and 13 Jbeta primers that the PCR ran. TCRdb's table, derived via immunoSEQ multiplex PCR, lists solely in-frame clones and lacks some. This sample has around 170,000 clones, with over 70% found just once. This TCR was sampled from a man in his forties or fifties in good health and CMV-seropositive. Source material: PBMCs. The chain carries TRBV7-3 and TRBJ1-1, with TRBD1 matching over 7 bases. Written as DNA, the CDR3 is TGTGCCAGCAGCGCCGCAGGGGGGATAGGCACTGAAGCTTTCTTT. The encoded protein is CASSAAGGIGTEAFF.